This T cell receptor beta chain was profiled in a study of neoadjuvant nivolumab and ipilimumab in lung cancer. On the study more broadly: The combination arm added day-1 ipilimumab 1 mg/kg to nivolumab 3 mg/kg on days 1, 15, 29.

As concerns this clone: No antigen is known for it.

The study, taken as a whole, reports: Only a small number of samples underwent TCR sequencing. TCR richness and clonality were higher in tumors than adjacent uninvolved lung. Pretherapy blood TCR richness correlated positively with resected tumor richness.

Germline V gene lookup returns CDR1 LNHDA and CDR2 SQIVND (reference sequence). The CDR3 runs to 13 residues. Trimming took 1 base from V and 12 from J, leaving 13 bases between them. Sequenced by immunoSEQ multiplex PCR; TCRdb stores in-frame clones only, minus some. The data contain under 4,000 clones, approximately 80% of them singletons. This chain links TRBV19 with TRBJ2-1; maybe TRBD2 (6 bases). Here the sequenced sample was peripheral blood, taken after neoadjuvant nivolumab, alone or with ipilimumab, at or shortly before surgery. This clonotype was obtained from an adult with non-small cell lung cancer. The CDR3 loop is CASSIGAGSGQFF. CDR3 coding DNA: TGTGCCAGTAGTATAGGAGCCGGGAGCGGGCAGTTCTTC.